One and the same sample provided the 18 T cell receptor beta chains below, sequenced in a study of T cells in Graves' hyperthyroidism and ophthalmopathy (dated by TCRdb to between 2018 and 2021). Receptor libraries were prepared by multiplex PCR. Data came from an Illumina HiSeq 2000. Amplification of TCR beta CDR3 regions was carried out from RNA transcripts. The first round of RT-PCR for the TCR CDR3 was performed with the HTBI primer set and the Qiagen OneStep RT-PCR kit. The public reads were run again by TCRdb, first through fastp at Q25 and then through MiXCR, and only productive beta chains were kept. Rows with a matching CDR3 protein are joined into one entry that keeps the most common DNA and genes. Here the sample has hundreds of thousands of distinct CDR3 sequences; less than 20% occur a single time. 25% to 35% of the sample goes to the ten largest clones. Sequencing was carried out using blood. The receptor set was obtained from a woman aged 18-29 years with Graves' hyperthyroidism that later progressed to Graves' ophthalmopathy.

V usage is TRBV15 and J usage is TRBJ1-5, with TRBD1 as a possible D gene (6 bases). This CDR3 spans 17 amino acids. Germline V gene lookup returns CDR1 LNHNV and CDR2 YYDKDF (reference sequence). V was clipped by 0 bases and J by 4 bases, with 16 bases between them. CDR3 sequence reads: CATSREDGQNPNQPQHF. CDR3 DNA: TGTGCCACCAGCAGAGAGGATGGACAGAATCCTAATCAGCCCCAGCATTTT.

The chain recombines TRBV19 with TRBJ2-7, with D possibly TRBD2 on 6 matching bases. V was pared by 4 bases and J by 2 bases, with 12 bases between. This CDR3 has 14 amino acids. CDR1 is LNHDA and CDR2 is SQIVND in the germline V gene (reference sequence). The CDR3 nucleotides read TGTGCCAGTAGTAGGGCTAGCGATCCCTACGAGCAGTACTTC. This sequence encodes CASSRASDPYEQYF.

This chain uses TRBV20-1 with TRBJ2-7; TRBD2 aligns across 13 bases. From germline, CDR1 is DFQATT and CDR2 SNEGSKA (reference sequence). The CDR3 totals 14 residues. V shed 5 bases, J shed 2 bases, and the junction held 3 bases outside the gene matches. This CDR3 is CSAALAGGTYEQYF. CDR3 bases: TGCAGTGCTGCACTAGCGGGAGGGACCTACGAGCAGTACTTC.

V usage is TRBV27 and J usage is TRBJ1-4; D may be TRBD1 (6 bases). V was pared by 2 bases and J by 8 bases, with 12 bases between. The CDR3 length is 14 residues. Germline lookup yields CDR1 MNHEY and CDR2 SMNVEV (reference sequence). This chain's CDR3 is CASSLVQGREKLFF. The CDR3, as DNA: TGTGCCAGCAGTTTAGTACAGGGAAGGGAAAAACTGTTTTTT.

The chain is built from TRBV6-1 and TRBJ1-4; the D is unclear. V gave up 4 bases and J gave up 2 bases, with 20 bases separating them. The germline CDR1 and CDR2 sequences are MNHNS and SASEGT. The CDR3 extends over 18 amino acids. In nucleotides, the CDR3 is TGTGCCAGCAGTGGAAGGAAGGCCGGCGGGCTTACTAATGAAAAACTGTTTTTT. Translating it yields CASSGRKAGGLTNEKLFF.

This clonotype has only a few counts. The rearrangement joins TRBV10-3 to TRBJ1-6, with no clear D. Germline V CDR1 and CDR2: ENHRY, SYGVKD. The CDR3 totals 16 residues. Between the trimmed V and J ends, which lost 2 bases and 5 bases, there was a span of 13 bases. CDR3 region: CAISENRGDDNSPLHF. The CDR3, as DNA: TGTGCCATCAGTGAGAATCGTGGAGACGATAATTCACCCCTCCACTTT.

This clonotype appeared many times. This chain links TRBV6-2 or TRBV6-3 with TRBJ2-7; TRBD1 or TRBD2 may be the D gene (5 bases each). This CDR3 region has 11 residues. CDR1 MNHEY and CDR2 SVGEGT come from the germline V gene. Deletions cut 5 bases from V and 6 bases from J, with 8 bases between. CDR3 residues: CASSTGTEQYF. CDR3 bases: TGTGCCAGCAGTACTGGGACCGAGCAGTACTTC.

The sample holds many counts of this clonotype. This CDR3 is CASSYERNSYEQYF. DNA for the CDR3: TGTGCCAGCAGTTATGAGCGGAACTCCTACGAGCAGTACTTC. V and J are TRBV6-1 and TRBJ2-7, with D possibly being TRBD2 (5 bases). Trimming took 5 bases from V and 0 from J, leaving 11 bases between them. From germline, CDR1 is MNHNS and CDR2 SASEGT. This CDR3 region has 14 residues.

A few counts support this clonotype. The chain couples TRBV6-2 or TRBV6-3 to TRBJ1-6; 10 bases are a match to TRBD1. With V trimmed by 10 bases and J by 8 bases, 2 bases remained unmatched. The length of the CDR3 is 12 residues. Germline CDR1 MNHEY, CDR2 SVGEGT. The CDR3 sequence is CATGQGDSPLHF. DNA for the CDR3: TGTGCCACCGGACAGGGGGATTCACCCCTCCACTTT.

This clonotype was counted at least ten times. This chain connects TRBV7-2 to TRBJ2-1; D perhaps matches TRBD1 (6 bases). This CDR3 is 14 amino acids long. Germline loops: CDR1 SGHTA, CDR2 FQGNSA. Trimming pared 0 bases from V and 7 bases from J, leaving 10 bases between. The CDR3 region has the DNA TGTGCCAGCAGCTTAGCGCTTGGACAGAATGAGCAGTTCTTC. It codes for CASSLALGQNEQFF.

This clonotype was counted a few times. This chain uses TRBV19 with TRBJ2-5; a possible D gene is TRBD1 (7 bases). Between the trimmed V and J ends, which lost 10 bases and 5 bases, there was a span of 17 bases. Germline loops: CDR1 LNHDA, CDR2 SQIVND (reference sequence). This CDR3 is built from 13 residues. CDR3 coding DNA: TGTGCCACCAACGACAGGGCGGGGGAGACCCAGTACTTC. It yields the protein CATNDRAGETQYF.

This chain joins TRBV19 and TRBJ1-6; D possibly corresponds to TRBD1 (5 bases). Germline lookup yields CDR1 LNHDA and CDR2 SQIVND (reference sequence). The ends were cut back, 6 bases at V and 7 bases at J, with 7 bases in the middle. The CDR3 is 12 residues long. CDR3 loop: CASRKGNSPLHF. Here the CDR3 DNA reads TGTGCCAGTAGGAAGGGGAATTCACCCCTCCACTTT. The full variable domain, in which reference TRBV19 and TRBJ1-6 provide the parts outside the CDR3, is DGGITQSPKYLFRKEGQNVTLSCEQNLNHDAMYWYRQDPGQGLRLIYYSQIVNDFQKGDIAEGYSVSREKKESFPLTVTSAQKNPTAFYLCASRKGNSPLHFGNGTRLTVT.

This clonotype was seen only a few times. This chain links TRBV6-2 or TRBV6-3 with TRBJ2-3; D gene uncertain. Trimming took off 2 bases at V and 2 bases at J, with 11 bases between the two ends. The germline V gene has CDR1 MNHEY and CDR2 SVGEGT. The CDR3 totals 15 residues. Here the CDR3 DNA reads TGTGCCAGCAGTTACGGCAACTACAACACAGATACGCAGTATTTT. This sequence encodes CASSYGNYNTDTQYF.

This clonotype was seen many times. The chain links TRBV28 to TRBJ2-5; TRBD2 matches at 8 bases. The CDR3 has 14 amino acids. Germline V gene sequence: CDR1 MDHEN, CDR2 SYDVKM. Trimming cost V 5 bases and J 4 bases; bases outside gene matches: 6. The CDR3 DNA is TGTGCCAGCAGTACGGCGGGGGGTCCAGAGACCCAGTACTTC. Translated: CASSTAGGPETQYF.

In this sample, this clonotype turned up once. This rearrangement joins TRBV5-5 to TRBJ2-6; tentative D call: TRBD1 (6 bases). The CDR3 runs to 16 residues. Trimming removed 3 bases at V and 1 base at J, with 11 bases between. Germline-derived CDR1 and CDR2 are SGHKS and YYEKEE (reference sequence). CDR3 nucleotides: TGTGCCAGCAGCTCCTTACAGGGATCTGGGGCCAACGTCCTGACTTTC. Its translation: CASSSLQGSGANVLTF.

This rearrangement joins TRBV5-1 to TRBJ2-7; TRBD1 matches 7 bases. V was pared by 2 bases and J by 2 bases, with 13 bases of the junction left unmatched. This CDR3 is built from 17 residues. The germline V gene encodes CDR1 SGHRS and CDR2 YFSETQ. The CDR3 reads CASSFHHDGQDTYEQYF. In nucleotides, the CDR3 is TGCGCCAGCAGCTTCCACCACGATGGACAGGACACCTACGAGCAGTACTTC.

The CDR3 loop reads CASRGLQDSSYNEQFF. CDR3 nucleotides: TGTGCCAGCAGGGGTCTACAGGATAGCTCCTACAATGAGCAGTTCTTC. The chain recombines TRBV6-1 with TRBJ2-1, with D tentatively TRBD1 (5 bases). The CDR3 has 16 residues. Trimming pared 6 bases from V and 0 bases from J, leaving 15 bases between. CDR1 and CDR2 (germline): MNHNS, SASEGT.

This clonotype was detected ten times or more. This chain connects TRBV28 to TRBJ1-3, with a possible D match to TRBD1 (6 bases). The CDR3 loop spans 13 amino acids. CDR1 and CDR2 from the germline V gene are MDHEN and SYDVKM. Trimming pared 0 bases from V and 8 bases from J, leaving 8 bases between. For the CDR3, the DNA is TGTGCCAGCAGTTTATGGGACAGAGACACCATATATTTT. Translation: CASSLWDRDTIYF.